These T cell receptor beta chains were read from a single sample in a study of blood T cell repertoires in COVID-19. Produced via immunoSEQ multiplex PCR; TCRdb's table is partial and in-frame only. The sample has some 290,000 clones; about 88% are singletons. Material for sequencing was peripheral blood. These receptor sequences come from a man aged 18 to 30 with active or convalescent COVID-19. Each CDR3 is given with its conserved first and last residue. D genes are given only for firm matches. The size field is filled for only some rows; it gives once, few, many or a size class.

D gene: -
CDR3 length: 14
clone size: -
J gene: TRBJ2-3
V gene: TRBV11-2
CDR3 protein: CASSPPSSTDTQYF
CDR3 DNA: TGTGCCAGCAGCCCTCCGTCTAGCACAGATACGCAGTATTTT

D gene: -
CDR3 length: 14
clone size: -
J gene: TRBJ2-4
V gene: TRBV19
CDR3 protein: CASSLQLSGNIQYF
CDR3 DNA: TGTGCCAGTAGCCTACAGTTATCTGGGAACATTCAGTACTTC

D gene: -
CDR3 length: 14
clone size: once
J gene: TRBJ1-2
V gene: TRBV3-1/TRBV3-2
CDR3 protein: CASTGDGGFYGYTF
CDR3 DNA: TGTGCCAGCACCGGCGACGGCGGTTTCTATGGCTACACCTTC

D gene: -
CDR3 length: 13
clone size: -
J gene: TRBJ2-5
V gene: TRBV11-3
CDR3 protein: CASSRARRETQYF
CDR3 DNA: TGTGCCAGCAGCCGGGCACGGAGGGAGACCCAGTACTTC

D gene: TRBD2
CDR3 length: 14
clone size: few
J gene: TRBJ2-1
V gene: TRBV4-1
CDR3 protein: CASSLWEGLNEQFF
CDR3 DNA: TGCGCCAGCAGCCTATGGGAGGGCCTCAATGAGCAGTTCTTC

D gene: TRBD1
CDR3 length: 15
clone size: -
J gene: TRBJ2-1
V gene: TRBV19
CDR3 protein: CASSLRGQGGDEQFF
CDR3 DNA: TGTGCCAGTAGTCTGAGGGGACAGGGAGGGGATGAGCAGTTCTTC

D gene: TRBD2
CDR3 length: 15
clone size: -
J gene: TRBJ2-1
V gene: TRBV6-4
CDR3 protein: CASSPLAGEHNEQFF
CDR3 DNA: TGTGCCAGCAGCCCACTAGCGGGGGAGCACAATGAGCAGTTCTTC

D gene: TRBD1
CDR3 length: 14
clone size: -
J gene: TRBJ1-3
V gene: TRBV3-1/TRBV3-2
CDR3 protein: CASSPRQGRDTIYF
CDR3 DNA: TGTGCCAGCAGCCCCAGACAGGGAAGGGACACCATATATTTT

D gene: TRBD1
CDR3 length: 17
clone size: -
J gene: TRBJ2-2
V gene: TRBV5-8
CDR3 protein: CASSGRGTGVLTGELFF
CDR3 DNA: TGTGCCAGCAGCGGACGCGGGACAGGGGTCCTCACCGGGGAGCTGTTTTTT

D gene: -
CDR3 length: 14
clone size: -
J gene: TRBJ1-1
V gene: TRBV27
CDR3 protein: CASSQTGGLTEAFF
CDR3 DNA: TGTGCCAGCAGTCAGACGGGGGGGCTCACTGAAGCTTTCTTT

D gene: -
CDR3 length: 12
clone size: -
J gene: TRBJ2-7
V gene: TRBV11-2
CDR3 protein: CASSSSGVEQYF
CDR3 DNA: TGTGCCAGCAGCTCTTCAGGGGTCGAGCAGTACTTC

D gene: -
CDR3 length: 13
clone size: -
J gene: TRBJ1-2
V gene: TRBV7-9
CDR3 protein: CASSPGFFYGYTF
CDR3 DNA: TGTGCCAGCAGCCCCGGGTTTTTCTATGGCTACACCTTC

D gene: TRBD1
CDR3 length: 14
clone size: few
J gene: TRBJ1-2
V gene: TRBV6-5
CDR3 protein: CASRLRDREGGYTF
CDR3 DNA: TGTGCCAGCAGGCTCCGGGACAGGGAGGGTGGCTACACCTTC

D gene: -
CDR3 length: 15
clone size: few
J gene: TRBJ2-7
V gene: TRBV24-1
CDR3 protein: CATSDVTRNSYEQYF
CDR3 DNA: TGTGCCACCAGTGATGTGACACGGAACTCCTACGAGCAGTACTTC

D gene: -
CDR3 length: 15
clone size: -
J gene: TRBJ1-3
V gene: TRBV14
CDR3 protein: CASSPSGSSGNTIYF
CDR3 DNA: TGTGCCAGCAGCCCGAGCGGAAGCTCTGGAAACACCATATATTTT

D gene: TRBD1
CDR3 length: 15
clone size: -
J gene: TRBJ1-1
V gene: TRBV29-1
CDR3 protein: CSVALAGGPWAEAFF
CDR3 DNA: TGCAGCGTTGCACTTGCAGGGGGACCATGGGCTGAAGCTTTCTTT

D gene: -
CDR3 length: 14
clone size: -
J gene: TRBJ2-4
V gene: TRBV10-1
CDR3 protein: CASSESGMGTGTHF
CDR3 DNA: TGCGCCAGCAGTGAGTCGGGGATGGGAACAGGGACGCACTTC

D gene: TRBD1
CDR3 length: 16
clone size: -
J gene: TRBJ2-7
V gene: TRBV29-1
CDR3 protein: CSVRSRRGRSSYEQYF
CDR3 DNA: TGCAGCGTTAGATCAAGAAGGGGGCGATCCTCCTACGAGCAGTACTTC

D gene: -
CDR3 length: 11
clone size: -
J gene: TRBJ1-2
V gene: TRBV28
CDR3 protein: CASSSPRGYTF
CDR3 DNA: TGTGCCAGCAGTTCTCCTCGGGGCTACACCTTC

D gene: TRBD1
CDR3 length: 15
clone size: -
J gene: TRBJ2-7
V gene: TRBV5-1
CDR3 protein: CASSSGQAHSYEQYF
CDR3 DNA: TGCGCCAGCAGCTCAGGACAGGCACACTCCTACGAGCAGTACTTC

D gene: -
CDR3 length: 16
clone size: once
J gene: TRBJ2-1
V gene: TRBV9
CDR3 protein: CASSVGTGTKYNEQFF
CDR3 DNA: TGTGCCAGCAGCGTGGGAACCGGGACAAAATACAATGAGCAGTTCTTC

D gene: TRBD1
CDR3 length: 14
clone size: -
J gene: TRBJ2-7
V gene: TRBV7-9
CDR3 protein: CASSWTGSNYEQYF
CDR3 DNA: TGTGCCAGCAGCTGGACAGGGAGTAACTACGAGCAGTACTTC

D gene: TRBD1
CDR3 length: 15
clone size: -
J gene: TRBJ2-3
V gene: TRBV13
CDR3 protein: CASSYSLGQADTQYF
CDR3 DNA: TGTGCCAGCAGCTACTCCCTTGGACAGGCCGATACGCAGTATTTT

D gene: -
CDR3 length: 14
clone size: -
J gene: TRBJ2-1
V gene: TRBV2
CDR3 protein: CASTALGSYNEQFF
CDR3 DNA: TGTGCCAGCACCGCCCTAGGCTCCTACAATGAGCAGTTCTTC

D gene: TRBD1
CDR3 length: 14
clone size: -
J gene: TRBJ1-6
V gene: TRBV7-3
CDR3 protein: CASSPGTENSPLHF
CDR3 DNA: TGTGCCAGCAGCCCCGGGACAGAGAATTCACCCCTCCACTTT

D gene: TRBD2
CDR3 length: 17
clone size: -
J gene: TRBJ2-3
V gene: TRBV3-1/TRBV3-2
CDR3 protein: CASSQHRGGLVTDTQYF
CDR3 DNA: TGTGCCAGCAGCCAGCATCGGGGGGGGCTCGTCACAGATACGCAGTATTTT

D gene: -
CDR3 length: 13
clone size: -
J gene: TRBJ1-1
V gene: TRBV19
CDR3 protein: CASETGEGTEAFF
CDR3 DNA: TGTGCCAGTGAAACCGGGGAGGGGACTGAAGCTTTCTTT

D gene: -
CDR3 length: 14
clone size: -
J gene: TRBJ1-1
V gene: TRBV7-2
CDR3 protein: CASSFKQGSTEAFF
CDR3 DNA: TGTGCCAGCAGTTTTAAACAGGGATCCACTGAAGCTTTCTTT

D gene: TRBD2
CDR3 length: 14
clone size: -
J gene: TRBJ2-2
V gene: TRBV30
CDR3 protein: CASRGLAQTGELFF
CDR3 DNA: TGTGCCTCTAGGGGACTAGCGCAAACCGGGGAGCTGTTTTTT

D gene: -
CDR3 length: 16
clone size: once
J gene: TRBJ1-5
V gene: TRBV19
CDR3 protein: CASSKADIRAGEPQHF
CDR3 DNA: TGTGCCAGTAGTAAAGCCGATATAAGGGCAGGGGAGCCCCAGCATTTT

D gene: TRBD1
CDR3 length: 15
clone size: -
J gene: TRBJ2-2
V gene: TRBV11-2
CDR3 protein: CASSLVPGGTGELFF
CDR3 DNA: TGTGCCAGCAGCTTAGTACCAGGGGGCACCGGGGAGCTGTTTTTT

D gene: TRBD2
CDR3 length: 15
clone size: once
J gene: TRBJ2-1
V gene: TRBV2
CDR3 protein: CASSEGGSSVGEQFF
CDR3 DNA: TGTGCCAGCAGTGAAGGCGGGAGTTCTGTCGGTGAGCAGTTCTTC

D gene: TRBD1
CDR3 length: 15
clone size: -
J gene: TRBJ2-3
V gene: TRBV6-1
CDR3 protein: CASRVPAGGPDTQYF
CDR3 DNA: TGTGCCAGCAGGGTGCCGGCAGGGGGCCCAGATACGCAGTATTTT

D gene: TRBD2
CDR3 length: 13
clone size: many
J gene: TRBJ2-2
V gene: TRBV6-4
CDR3 protein: CASSGTSTGELFF
CDR3 DNA: TGTGCCAGCAGTGGGACTAGCACCGGGGAGCTGTTTTTT

D gene: TRBD2
CDR3 length: 16
clone size: few
J gene: TRBJ2-1
V gene: TRBV13
CDR3 protein: CASSLASGIEGNEQFF
CDR3 DNA: TGTGCCAGCAGCTTGGCTAGCGGGATAGAAGGGAATGAGCAGTTCTTC

D gene: -
CDR3 length: 13
clone size: -
J gene: TRBJ2-7
V gene: TRBV7-9
CDR3 protein: CASSLDPHYEQYF
CDR3 DNA: TGTGCCAGCAGCTTAGATCCCCACTACGAGCAGTACTTC

D gene: -
CDR3 length: 12
clone size: -
J gene: TRBJ1-1
V gene: TRBV3-1/TRBV3-2
CDR3 protein: CASSQDWRGAFF
CDR3 DNA: TGTGCCAGCAGCCAAGACTGGCGCGGGGCTTTCTTT

D gene: -
CDR3 length: 13
clone size: -
J gene: TRBJ1-1
V gene: TRBV6-1
CDR3 protein: CASSKQPNTEAFF
CDR3 DNA: TGTGCCAGCAGTAAACAGCCAAACACTGAAGCTTTCTTT

D gene: TRBD2
CDR3 length: 17
clone size: -
J gene: TRBJ2-3
V gene: TRBV4-1
CDR3 protein: CASSQEGSGGATDTQYF
CDR3 DNA: TGCGCCAGCAGCCAAGAGGGTAGCGGGGGGGCTACAGATACGCAGTATTTT

D gene: TRBD2
CDR3 length: 15
clone size: -
J gene: TRBJ2-1
V gene: TRBV7-8
CDR3 protein: CASSSTSGSYNEQFF
CDR3 DNA: TGTGCCAGCAGCTCGACTAGCGGGTCCTACAATGAGCAGTTCTTC

D gene: TRBD1
CDR3 length: 16
clone size: few
J gene: TRBJ1-4
V gene: TRBV4-1
CDR3 protein: CASSQGQGASNEKLFF
CDR3 DNA: TGCGCCAGCAGCCAAGGGCAGGGGGCCTCTAATGAAAAACTGTTTTTT

D gene: TRBD2
CDR3 length: 15
clone size: -
J gene: TRBJ2-1
V gene: TRBV5-6
CDR3 protein: CASSSELAGVHEQFF
CDR3 DNA: TGTGCCAGCAGCTCCGAACTAGCGGGAGTGCATGAGCAGTTCTTC

D gene: -
CDR3 length: 16
clone size: -
J gene: TRBJ1-5
V gene: TRBV6-7
CDR3 protein: CASSTGQFVSNQPQHF
CDR3 DNA: TGTGCCAGCAGTACCGGACAGTTTGTTAGCAATCAGCCCCAGCATTTT